This T cell receptor (beta chain) was recovered during a study of T cell changes during pregnancy in multiple sclerosis. Assay used: immunoSEQ multiplex PCR; TCRdb lists only in-frame clones, some missing. The data show some 87,000 clones, approximately 94% seen once. This CDR3 region has 13 residues. V was clipped by 2 bases and J by 6 bases, with 11 bases between them. Germline CDR1 and CDR2: SGHDT and YYEEEE. V gene TRBV5-6 combines with J gene TRBJ1-2; perhaps TRBD1 as D (5 bases). Sequenced here: CD4+ T cells from peripheral blood mononuclear cells, sampled before pregnancy. The source of this sequence is a female donor with multiple sclerosis, enrolled in a pregnancy study. This chain's CDR3 is CASSLLGVDGYTF. The CDR3 DNA follows: TGTGCCAGCAGCTTATTAGGGGTGGATGGCTACACCTTC.